This T cell receptor (beta chain) was profiled in a study of blood T cell repertoires in COVID-19. Across the study: Italy, Spain and the United States were the sources of the convalescent and acute COVID-19 samples.

The J segment lost 7 bases and the V segment lost 4 bases, leaving 9 bases of the junction unmatched. Germline CDR1 and CDR2: LGHDT and YNNKEL (reference sequence). The CDR3 is 15 amino acids. TCRdb's table, derived via immunoSEQ multiplex PCR, lists solely in-frame clones and lacks some. Among 220,000 or so clones, approximately 84% were seen once, and the ten largest hold more than 2%. The sequenced sample consisted of peripheral blood. The clonotype was recovered from an older woman with acute or convalescent COVID-19. The genes are TRBV3-1 (or the pseudogene TRBV3-2) and TRBJ2-3; 9 nucleotides line up with TRBD1. CDR3 sequence reads: CASSRPGQGQNTQYF. The DNA for the CDR3 is TGTGCCAGCAGCCGACCGGGACAGGGTCAAAATACGCAGTATTTT.